Listed below are T cell receptor beta chains from one sample, sequenced in a study of T cells expressing NK-cell markers. From the 5' RACE reads, TCRdb lists one entry per CDR3 protein and no DNA. Found here are 300,000 to 500,000 distinct CDR3 sequences; the top ten clones hold roughly a tenth. The sequenced sample was blood T cells: a sorted CD56 or NKG2C T cell subset, CD4+ or CD8+ T cells, or bulk PBMC T cells (not recorded which). These receptors all come from a woman aged 45-59 years in good health. Both conserved end residues are part of each CDR3.

TRBJ2-7	TRBV10-3	CAISSSYEQYF
TRBJ2-2	TRBV12-3/TRBV12-4	CASNPLAGLNTGELFF
TRBJ1-1	TRBV6-2/TRBV6-3	CASSTTDRATEAFF
TRBJ1-5	TRBV12-3/TRBV12-4	CASRGGTSNQPQHF
TRBJ2-1	TRBV20-1	CSAFFSRANEQFF
TRBJ2-3	TRBV10-3	CAISDPGAFSTDTQYF
TRBJ2-1	TRBV7-6	CASSLATSFEQFF
TRBJ2-7	TRBV6-2/TRBV6-3	CASNDPLRDSYEQYF
TRBJ2-1	TRBV20-1	CSARQGLAGGPALYNEQFF
TRBJ1-1	TRBV29-1	CSGLGMGGRTEAFF
TRBJ2-1	TRBV11-2	CASSSAGSGGDEQFF
TRBJ1-1	TRBV12-3/TRBV12-4	CASGPGGSEAFF
TRBJ2-1	TRBV20-1	CSARELAAGYNEQFF
TRBJ2-4	TRBV12-3/TRBV12-4	CASSLAGTGEVTKNIQYF
TRBJ1-2	TRBV7-9	CASSLGKRGYTF
TRBJ2-2	TRBV29-1	CSVEVQGSGELFF
TRBJ1-2	TRBV6-1	CASSAGPSNYGYTF
TRBJ2-7	TRBV7-3	CASSSLPRTSGSNEQYF